These 4 T cell receptor beta chains originate from one sample sequenced in a study of T cell repertoires in cytomegalovirus infection. TCRdb re-called the reads through MiXCR, storing one row per CDR3 protein. In the table there are about 210,000 distinct CDR3 sequences, 5% to 8.5% of which are singletons. Sample: PBMCs. The receptors shown here come from a human donor in good health (CMV status not recorded). Some clones in this sample may be carry-over from other donors' samples.

This clonotype came up many times. The rearrangement joins TRBV13 to TRBJ2-7; no reliable D call. V dropped 1 base and J dropped 5 bases, with 6 bases sitting between them. Germline assignment: CDR1 PRHDT and CDR2 FYEKMQ (reference sequence). The CDR3 runs 12 residues. The chain's CDR3 is CASSLVRNEQYF. The CDR3 coding sequence is TGTGCCAGCAGCTTAGTTCGTAACGAGCAGTACTTC. Variable domain in full (rest from reference TRBV13 and TRBJ2-7): AAGVIQSPRHLIKEKRETATLKCYPIPRHDTVYWYQQGPGQDPQFLISFYEKMQSDKGSIPDRFSAQQFSDYHSELNMSSLELGDSALYFCASSLVRNEQYFGPGTRLTVT.

Ten or more counts support this clonotype. This chain joins TRBV7-2 and TRBJ2-3, with TRBD1 identical over 7 bases. This CDR3 comprises 16 residues. V dropped 7 bases and J dropped 0; count of bases not matched to a gene: 10. Germline CDR1 reads SGHTA; CDR2 reads FQGNSA. The CDR3 DNA reads as TGTGCCAGCAACCCGAGGGGACAGAGGAGCACAGATACGCAGTATTTT. As protein: CASNPRGQRSTDTQYF.

There are many counts of this clonotype. V and J are TRBV2 and TRBJ1-1; D remains unclear. Trimming left V 8 bases short and J 3 bases short, with 19 bases between. This CDR3 has 15 residues. In germline, CDR1 is SNHLY, CDR2 FYNNEI. As DNA, the CDR3 is TGTGCCAGCTCCATGCCACTAGGGTCGCACACTGAAGCTTTCTTT. Translating gives CASSMPLGSHTEAFF.

Ten or more counts support this clonotype. This chain joins TRBV28 and TRBJ1-5, with D uncertain. V lost 7 bases, J lost 6 bases, and 19 bases lay in between. Germline CDR1 reads MDHEN; CDR2 reads SYDVKM. The CDR3 contains 15 residues. CDR3 coding DNA: TGTGCCAGCACCTCGCCTCTGACCGGAACTCAGCCCCAGCATTTT. Translated, it gives CASTSPLTGTQPQHF.